One and the same sample provided the 30 T cell receptor beta chains below, sequenced in a study of blood T cell repertoires in COVID-19 (dated by TCRdb to the early 2020s). Receptor amplification or capture employed the immunoSEQ multiplex PCR assay. As stored in TCRdb, this immuneACCESS dataset retains in-frame rearrangements with V and J assigned. A fraction of the clones does not appear; measured against another copy, unresolved V genes explain less than half of the discrepancy, and the remainder lacks a known reason. The sample data list roughly 300,000 clones, and about 90% of these were observed just once. The top ten constitute more than 0.8% of the sample. Material for sequencing was PBMCs or T cells enriched from blood (not recorded which). These TCRs come from a woman aged 30 to 39 who had recovered from COVID-19.

The chain links TRBV10-3 to TRBJ2-7, with 7 positions matching TRBD2. Germline lookup yields CDR1 ENHRY and CDR2 SYGVKD. V lost 4 bases to trimming and J lost 7 bases; unmatched junction nucleotides: 4. The CDR3 runs 12 residues. For the CDR3, the DNA is TGTGCCATCAGTGGGGAGGGTCGGGAGCAGTACTTC. Its protein product is CAISGEGREQYF.

In DNA form, the CDR3 reads TGTGCCAGCAGACAGGGACCGCTACCCCAGCATTTT. Translating gives CASRQGPLPQHF. The chain recombines TRBV28 with TRBJ1-5; tentative D call: TRBD1 (6 bases). Germline CDR1 reads MDHEN; CDR2 reads SYDVKM. Trimming removed 6 bases at V and 10 bases at J, with 13 bases between. This CDR3 comprises 12 residues.

J is TRBJ1-6 and V is TRBV3-1 (or the pseudogene TRBV3-2); D is undetermined. CDR1 is LGHDT, CDR2 YNNKEL, per germline (reference sequence). The CDR3 contains 14 residues. V was clipped by 4 bases and J by 12 bases, with 16 bases between them. The CDR3 region is CASSPRSFLRPLHF. The CDR3 DNA reads TGTGCCAGCAGCCCACGCTCCTTTCTGAGACCCCTCCACTTT.

This sequence joins TRBV19 and TRBJ2-5; D possibly corresponds to TRBD1 (9 bases). The CDR3 loop spans 16 amino acids. In germline, CDR1 is LNHDA, CDR2 SQIVND (reference sequence). V was trimmed by 5 bases and J by 4 bases, leaving 20 bases between them. CDR3 DNA: TGTGCCAGTAGTGTCGTTGCGGGGGGACAGGGAGAGACCCAGTACTTC. It translates to CASSVVAGGQGETQYF.

At least ten counts were recorded for this clone. The same CDR3 arises from other DNA sequences in this sample as well. V is TRBV10-1 and J is TRBJ2-2; possibly TRBD2 for D (6 bases). The CDR3 consists of 16 residues. Germline lookup yields CDR1 WNHNN and CDR2 SYGVQD (reference sequence). Trimming left V 0 bases short and J 0 bases short, with 8 bases between. For the CDR3, the DNA is TGCGCCAGCAGTGAGTCTACGGGGGCGAACACCGGGGAGCTGTTTTTT. Residues: CASSESTGANTGELFF.

The V call is TRBV6-2 or TRBV6-3, the J call TRBJ2-7; 10 nucleotides match TRBD1. The V gene end was trimmed by 5 bases and the J gene end by 5 bases; junction bases not matched to a gene: 9. Germline CDR1 MNHEY, CDR2 SVGEGT. The length of the CDR3 is 15 residues. This CDR3 reads CASSAPGQGIHEQYF. The CDR3 nucleotides are TGTGCCAGCAGTGCCCCGGGACAGGGGATCCACGAGCAGTACTTC.

The chain carries TRBV6-5 and TRBJ1-2, with D perhaps TRBD1 (5 bases). Trimming stripped 7 bases from V and 5 bases from J, with 14 bases between. CDR3 length: 13 amino acids. CDR1 is MNHEY, CDR2 SVGAGI, per germline. The CDR3 sequence: CASKDLRQYGYTF. CDR3 in DNA: TGTGCCAGCAAGGACCTCAGACAGTATGGCTACACCTTC.

The rearrangement links TRBV27 to TRBJ2-6; D is perhaps TRBD1 (5 bases). The V gene lost 7 bases and the J gene lost 0 bases, with 10 bases spanning the gap. The germline V gene has CDR1 MNHEY and CDR2 SMNVEV (reference sequence). CDR3 size: 15 residues. For the CDR3, the DNA is TGTGCCAGCACTAGGCAGGGCTCTGGGGCCAACGTCCTGACTTTC. This translates into CASTRQGSGANVLTF.

This sequence joins TRBV6-1 and TRBJ2-7; D is undetermined. The ends were cut back, 2 bases at V and 0 bases at J, with 11 bases in the middle. Germline lookup yields CDR1 MNHNS and CDR2 SASEGT. There are 15 residues in the CDR3. The CDR3 loop is CASSEQIFSSYEQYF. The CDR3 bases are TGTGCCAGCAGTGAACAGATCTTCAGCTCCTACGAGCAGTACTTC.

This clone was recorded once. The chain links TRBV5-4 to TRBJ1-2, with a weak D call TRBD1 (5 bases). CDR1 and CDR2 (germline): SGHNT, YYREEE (reference sequence). This CDR3 is 14 amino acids long. Trimming took 4 bases from V and 5 from J, leaving 15 bases between them. The CDR3 nucleotides are TGTGCCAGCAGCCCGACGCAGGGTGGTTATGGCTACACCTTC. Its translation: CASSPTQGGYGYTF.

This chain links TRBV5-4 with TRBJ1-2; no reliable D call. V lost 3 bases and J 6 bases, leaving 6 bases between the germline ends. Germline V gene data show CDR1 as SGHNT and CDR2 as YYREEE (reference sequence). CDR3 size: 11 residues. The CDR3 loop reads CASSSIHGYTF. CDR3 DNA: TGTGCCAGCAGCTCAATCCATGGCTACACCTTC.

The V call is TRBV9, the J call TRBJ1-1; D is possibly TRBD1 (6 bases). Trimming removed 0 bases from V and 0 bases from J, with 9 bases in between. The V gene's germline CDR1 is SGDLS and CDR2 YYNGEE. The CDR3 covers 15 residues. CDR3 loop: CASSVGTVMNTEAFF. DNA for the CDR3: TGTGCCAGCAGCGTAGGGACAGTCATGAACACTGAAGCTTTCTTT.

J is TRBJ2-6 and V is TRBV7-8; 7 nucleotides agree with TRBD1. The CDR3 spans 17 residues. V lost 5 bases, J lost 2 bases, and 9 bases stayed unmatched. Germline assignment: CDR1 SGHVS and CDR2 FQNEAQ. As DNA, the CDR3 is TGTGCCAGCAGCCACGACCGACAGGGAACTGGGGCCAACGTCCTGACTTTC. This codes for CASSHDRQGTGANVLTF.

The CDR3 DNA reads as TGTGCCACCGCCAACACCTACGAGCAGTACTTC. This codes for CATANTYEQYF. The chain employs TRBV6-5 and TRBJ2-7; unclear D gene. V lost 10 bases, J lost 2 bases, and 9 bases lay in between. Germline V gene lookup returns CDR1 MNHEY and CDR2 SVGAGI. This CDR3 region has 11 residues.

The CDR3 loop reads CASSLARPYEQYF. The CDR3 coding sequence is TGTGCCAGCAGTTTAGCCAGGCCCTACGAGCAGTACTTC. The rearrangement joins TRBV12-3 or TRBV12-4 to TRBJ2-7, with D hard to call. Trimming cost V 0 bases and J 2 bases, with 5 bases left between them. There are 13 residues in the CDR3.

This clone was recorded only once. V and J are TRBV9 and TRBJ1-1, with 7 bases that match TRBD1. The length of the CDR3 is 15 residues. Per the germline V gene, CDR1 is SGDLS and CDR2 is YYNGEE. V lost 0 bases and J lost 1; bases outside the gene matches: 3. The CDR3 DNA reads TGTGCCAGCAGCGTAGCGACAGGGCGGAACACTGAAGCTTTCTTT. Residues: CASSVATGRNTEAFF.

This clone has only one observation. The chain employs TRBV7-2 and TRBJ2-1; 10 bases match TRBD2. The germline V gene has CDR1 SGHTA and CDR2 FQGNSA. The ends lost 5 bases at V and 3 bases at J; junction bases unmatched: 7. The CDR3 length is 16 residues. In nucleotides, the CDR3 is TGTGCCAGCAGCACCAGCGGGGGGGCCAACTACAATGAGCAGTTCTTC. Encoded protein: CASSTSGGANYNEQFF.

The chain joins TRBV2 to TRBJ1-2; 10 bases map to TRBD1. The CDR3 contains 15 residues. Germline assignment: CDR1 SNHLY and CDR2 FYNNEI. V lost 3 bases, J lost 8 bases, and 9 bases stayed unmatched. The CDR3 reads CASSDTRQGAGGYTF. CDR3 sequence (DNA): TGTGCCAGCAGTGATACGAGACAGGGGGCGGGAGGCTACACCTTC.

This clone appeared a single time. V and J are TRBV9 and TRBJ2-5; 12 nucleotides match TRBD1. CDR1 is SGDLS and CDR2 is YYNGEE in the germline V gene. The CDR3 spans 15 residues. V lost 3 bases to trimming and J lost 5 bases; unmatched junction nucleotides: 5. The CDR3 sequence: CASSARDRGRETQYF. CDR3 nucleotides: TGTGCCAGCAGCGCGCGGGACAGGGGGCGGGAGACCCAGTACTTC.

V usage is TRBV6-5 and J usage is TRBJ2-5; a possible D gene is TRBD2 (5 bases). With 9 bases removed from V and 2 bases from J, the gap between germline ends came to 19 bases. Germline CDR1 reads MNHEY; CDR2 reads SVGAGI. The length of the CDR3 is 15 residues. The chain's CDR3 is CASWRGPSLQETQYF. The CDR3 DNA is TGTGCCAGTTGGCGCGGGCCTAGCTTACAAGAGACCCAGTACTTC.

This clone showed up just a few times. The chain joins TRBV28 to TRBJ1-2, with D perhaps TRBD1 (6 bases). V gave up 5 bases and J gave up 6 bases, with 13 bases separating them. Germline V gene data show CDR1 as MDHEN and CDR2 as SYDVKM. CDR3 size: 13 residues. CDR3 sequence reads: CASSDRFAHGYTF. The CDR3 DNA follows: TGTGCCAGCAGTGACAGGTTTGCCCATGGCTACACCTTC.

The chain is built from TRBV12-3 or TRBV12-4 and TRBJ1-3, with no clear D. The CDR3 extends over 13 amino acids. V gave up 7 bases and J gave up 1 base, with 8 bases separating them. CDR3 nucleotide sequence: TGTGCCAGCAATCCGGGGTCTGGAAACACCATATATTTT. Its translation is CASNPGSGNTIYF.

The chain employs TRBV19 and TRBJ2-3; the D gene is possibly TRBD2 (5 bases). V lost 3 bases and J 1 base, leaving 11 bases between the germline ends. The CDR3 spans 15 residues. Germline-derived CDR1 and CDR2 are LNHDA and SQIVND (reference sequence). CDR3 sequence reads: CASSIYPRGTDTQYF. The CDR3, as DNA: TGTGCCAGTAGTATCTATCCGCGGGGCACAGATACGCAGTATTTT.

The chain links TRBV9 to TRBJ2-7; 8 bases are a match to TRBD1. Losses at the gene ends were 0 bases for V and 1 base for J; bases not matched to a gene: 9. The CDR3 length is 17 residues. The germline V gene encodes CDR1 SGDLS and CDR2 YYNGEE. CDR3 in DNA: TGTGCCAGCAGCGTAGGGACAGGGCACTATCGTTCCTACGAGCAGTACTTC. Protein product: CASSVGTGHYRSYEQYF.

The chain recombines TRBV7-9 with TRBJ2-5, with 12 nucleotides matching TRBD2. Per the germline V gene, CDR1 is SEHNR and CDR2 is FQNEAQ (reference sequence). The CDR3 consists of 16 residues. V shed 5 bases and J 2 bases; nucleotides not matched to a gene: 6. The CDR3 DNA reads as TGTGCCAGCAGCGACCGACTAGCGGGGGCACAAGAGACCCAGTACTTC. Translated: CASSDRLAGAQETQYF.

This clone was counted a single time. J is TRBJ1-3 and V is TRBV5-1; D not resolved. Germline lookup yields CDR1 SGHRS and CDR2 YFSETQ. The CDR3 has 15 amino acids. The V end was cut by 1 base, the J end by 0 bases, with 8 bases between. The DNA of the CDR3 is TGCGCCAGCAGCTTGACCCCGGTCTCTGGAAACACCATATATTTT. Its protein product is CASSLTPVSGNTIYF.

J is TRBJ1-3 and V is TRBV5-1, with a weak D call TRBD1 (5 bases). V lost 0 bases to trimming and J lost 0 bases, with 13 bases between them. This CDR3 has 17 amino acids. In germline, CDR1 is SGHRS, CDR2 YFSETQ. CDR3 amino acids: CASSLGTGTYSGNTIYF. CDR3 nucleotides: TGCGCCAGCAGCTTGGGAACAGGTACCTACTCTGGAAACACCATATATTTT.

V gene TRBV5-6 combines with J gene TRBJ2-1, with D possibly being TRBD2 (6 bases). With 3 bases removed from V and 0 bases from J, the gap between germline ends came to 10 bases. Germline V CDR1 and CDR2: SGHDT, YYEEEE. The CDR3 runs 15 residues. CDR3 sequence (DNA): TGTGCCAGCAGCTGGGGGGACGGCTCCTACAATGAGCAGTTCTTC. Its protein is CASSWGDGSYNEQFF.

The rearrangement links TRBV9 to TRBJ1-1; 7 bases match TRBD1. This CDR3 spans 15 amino acids. The J segment lost 7 bases and the V segment lost 0 bases, leaving 9 bases of the junction unmatched. From germline, CDR1 is SGDLS and CDR2 YYNGEE. CDR3 protein: CASSVGSHRGGEAFF. Written as DNA, the CDR3 is TGTGCCAGCAGCGTAGGGTCGCACAGGGGAGGTGAAGCTTTCTTT.

V is TRBV6-5 and J is TRBJ1-1, with D tentatively TRBD1 (6 bases). Trimming stripped 9 bases from V and 5 bases from J, with 16 bases between. The CDR3 is 13 amino acids. The germline gives CDR1 MNHEY, CDR2 SVGAGI. The DNA of the CDR3 is TGTGCCAGAGCGTTACAGGGCGGGACTGAAGCTTTCTTT. Amino acids: CARALQGGTEAFF.